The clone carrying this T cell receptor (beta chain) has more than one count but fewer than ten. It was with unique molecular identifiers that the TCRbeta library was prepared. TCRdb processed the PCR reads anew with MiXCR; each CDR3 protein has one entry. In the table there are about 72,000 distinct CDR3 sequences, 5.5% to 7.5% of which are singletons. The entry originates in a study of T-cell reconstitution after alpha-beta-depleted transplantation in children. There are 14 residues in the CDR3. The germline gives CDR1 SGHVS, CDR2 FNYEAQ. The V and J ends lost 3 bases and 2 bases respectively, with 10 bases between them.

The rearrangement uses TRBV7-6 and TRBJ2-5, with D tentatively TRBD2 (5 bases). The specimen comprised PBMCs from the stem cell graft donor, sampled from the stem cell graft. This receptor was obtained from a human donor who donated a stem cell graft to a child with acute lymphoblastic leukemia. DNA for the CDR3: TGTGCCAGCAGCTTCTCTCCGGGACAAGAGACCCAGTACTTC. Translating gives CASSFSPGQETQYF. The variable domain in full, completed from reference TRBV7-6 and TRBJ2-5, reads GAGVSQSPRYKVTKRGQDVALRCDPISGHVSLYWYRQALGQGPEFLTYFNYEAQQDKSGLPNDRFSAERPEGSISTLTIQRTEQRDSAMYRCASSFSPGQETQYFGPGTRLLVL.